These T cell receptor beta chains were read from a single sample in a study of T cell repertoires and HLA-DP antigens. Their cognate antigens are unknown. Profiling relied on immunoSEQ multiplex PCR, and the TCRdb table lists in-frame clones only, not all of them. The table includes about 73,000 clones, around 77% detected once. Sequencing used CD4+ T cells from PBMCs. These receptors originate from a man aged 60 to 75 in good health and CMV-seronegative. The CDR3 runs from the conserved cysteine through the conserved F or W.

j_call v_call cdr3_aa
TRBJ2-2 TRBV13 CASSPGAGELFF
TRBJ1-2 TRBV5-1 CASSFQDSPNYGYTF
TRBJ1-2 TRBV6-1 CASSVPTGTGGGGGYTF
TRBJ2-1 TRBV27 CASSRAPGLAGNEQFF
TRBJ1-4 TRBV4-1 CASSQDARGANEKLFF
TRBJ2-4 TRBV2 CASSVVQLLAKNIQYF
TRBJ2-5 TRBV30 CAWSGGLDVGRRGETQYF
TRBJ2-1 TRBV6-1 CASSTSGRDNEQFF
TRBJ2-1 TRBV7-2 CASSSTGLNYNEQFF
TRBJ1-5 TRBV4-3 CASSQDFTQPQHF
TRBJ2-3 TRBV5-5 CASSLVATVADTQYF
TRBJ2-5 TRBV30 CAWSIGGFETQYF
TRBJ2-5 TRBV7-2 CASSRRLAGAAGETQYF
TRBJ2-1 TRBV5-1 CASSLGTGGAEQFF
TRBJ2-1 TRBV7-9 CASSHEWTLNEQFF
TRBJ2-2 TRBV25-1 CASSELWETGELFF
TRBJ2-3 TRBV5-4 CASSPMGTSTDTQYF